This TCR beta chain is from a study of OX40 agonist ivuxolimab in advanced cancers. Study-wide background: Dosing consisted of intravenous ivuxolimab at 0.01 to 10 mg/kg every 2 weeks.

TCRdb keeps only in-frame clones here, not all; method: immunoSEQ multiplex PCR. The sample lists roughly 40,000 clones, 89% occurring once. CDR3 length: 19 amino acids. Germline CDR1 MGHRA, CDR2 YSYEKL. V was clipped by 3 bases and J by 0 bases, with 21 bases between them. The sequence derives from an adult with an advanced solid tumor such as melanoma, head and neck, liver or kidney cancer. The sample in question was CD4+ or CD8+ T cells sorted from blood, obtained in a trial of the OX40 agonist ivuxolimab. The chain uses TRBV4-1 and TRBJ2-4; tentative D call: TRBD1 (6 bases). Here the CDR3 DNA reads TGCGCCAGCAGCCATCCCCGGGTCCCAAAGACAGGAGCCAAAAACATTCAGTACTTC. Protein sequence: CASSHPRVPKTGAKNIQYF.